This T cell receptor (beta chain) comes out of a study of a mutant IDH1 vaccine in newly diagnosed glioma. The germline V gene has CDR1 MDHEN and CDR2 SYDVKM. The CDR3 extends over 15 amino acids. The germline V and J ends were trimmed by 5 bases and 0 bases, with 14 bases remaining between them. Profiling relied on immunoSEQ multiplex PCR, and the TCRdb table lists in-frame clones only, not all of them. Here the sample spans tens of thousands of clones, about 79% being singletons. The time point: week 47, end of study. Vaccination used 300 ug of mutant IDH1 20-mer peptide per dose, with topical imiquimod. This clone has just one count. The target antigen is unknown.

This sequence joins TRBV28 and TRBJ2-7; D assignment may be TRBD1 or TRBD2 (5 bases each). This clonotype was obtained from a middle-aged man with glioma. This specimen consisted of PBMCs, obtained from a glioma patient whose treatment included an IDH1 peptide vaccine. The CDR3 sequence is CASSPTGTVSYEQYF. The CDR3, as DNA: TGTGCCAGCAGTCCAACCGGGACGGTCTCCTACGAGCAGTACTTC.